The 14 T cell receptor beta chains below come from one sample, sequenced in a study of immune evolution from preneoplasia to lung adenocarcinoma. Clones were read by immunoSEQ multiplex PCR, and TCRdb kept only the in-frame ones, dropping some. Counted here are about 41,000 clones, less than 85% occurring once; the ten biggest clones make up approximately 4.6%. Sequencing was carried out using FFPE invasive lung adenocarcinoma tissue. These receptors were collected from a person between 55 and 70 years old with lung adenocarcinoma.

The CDR3 sequence is CARTSGTNTGELFF. Written as DNA, the CDR3 is TGTGCCAGGACTAGCGGAACGAACACCGGGGAGCTGTTTTTT. This rearrangement joins TRBV7-9 to TRBJ2-2; 9 bases line up with TRBD2. J gave up 0 bases and V 9 bases, and 2 bases lay outside the gene matches. Germline CDR1 reads SEHNR; CDR2 reads FQNEAQ (reference sequence). This CDR3 has 14 amino acids. Supplemented by reference TRBV7-9 and TRBJ2-2, the full variable domain reads DTGVSQNPRHKITKRGQNVTFRCDPISEHNRLYWYRQTLGQGPEFLTYFQNEAQLEKSRLLSDRFSAERPKGSFSTLEIQRTEQGDSAMYLCARTSGTNTGELFFGEGSRLTVL.

This clone has just a few counts. J is TRBJ1-5 and V is TRBV30; no firm D call. The germline gives CDR1 GTSNPN, CDR2 SVGIG (reference sequence). The CDR3 totals 14 residues. Trimming removed 0 bases from V and 6 bases from J, with 12 bases in between. In DNA, the CDR3 is TGTGCCTGGAGTGTACAAACCGTCGGTCAGCCCCAGCATTTT. Translating it yields CAWSVQTVGQPQHF.

The J gene is TRBJ1-2, the V gene TRBV9, with no clear D. V was trimmed by 2 bases and J by 6 bases, leaving 11 bases between them. The V gene's germline CDR1 is SGDLS and CDR2 YYNGEE. The CDR3 is made up of 13 amino acids. The CDR3 sequence is CASSVGGSNGYTF. CDR3 DNA: TGTGCCAGCAGCGTGGGAGGGTCTAATGGCTACACCTTC.

This chain connects TRBV29-1 to TRBJ1-1, with D possibly matching TRBD1 (6 bases). Trimming removed 5 bases at V and 2 bases at J, with 12 bases between. Germline CDR1 SQVTM, CDR2 ANQGSEA. The CDR3 consists of 13 residues. The CDR3 sequence is CSVLKGGNTEAFF. The CDR3 bases are TGCAGCGTTCTGAAGGGGGGTAACACTGAAGCTTTCTTT.

The chain is built from TRBV5-1 and TRBJ2-7, with 9 bases fitting TRBD2. The CDR3 is 15 residues long. V shed 7 bases, J shed 0 bases, and the junction held 8 bases outside the gene matches. Germline CDR1 reads SGHRS; CDR2 reads YFSETQ. This CDR3 is CASRIWTSDSYEQYF. The CDR3 coding sequence is TGCGCCAGCCGCATATGGACTAGCGACTCCTACGAGCAGTACTTC.

As concerns this clone: The junction and the germline gene differ at one end; a read error may be behind it. V gene TRBV28 combines with J gene TRBJ1-2; 7 bases match TRBD1. The CDR3 totals 13 residues. The V gene's germline CDR1 is MDHEN and CDR2 SYDVKM. CDR3 DNA: TGTACCAGCAGTAAAGACAGGGAAAGTGGCTACACCTTC. Translating gives CTSSKDRESGYTF.

V is TRBV2 and J is TRBJ1-2; D unresolved. The germline V and J ends were trimmed by 6 bases and 8 bases, with 16 bases remaining between them. This CDR3 has 13 residues. Germline values: CDR1 SNHLY, CDR2 FYNNEI. CDR3: CASRKGWADGYTF. The CDR3 DNA is TGTGCCAGCAGGAAGGGTTGGGCGGACGGCTACACCTTC.

The chain has TRBV6-6 and TRBJ2-4; TRBD1 might be the D (5 bases). Germline values: CDR1 MNHNY, CDR2 SVGAGI (reference sequence). This CDR3 is built from 12 residues. V was pared by 10 bases and J by 1 base, with 8 bases between. This CDR3 is CATRQAKNIQYF. CDR3 nucleotides: TGTGCCACCCGACAGGCCAAAAACATTCAGTACTTC.

The rearrangement joins TRBV7-2 to TRBJ2-7, with TRBD2 matching over 10 bases. Per germline, CDR1 SGHTA and CDR2 FQGNSA. The CDR3 has 15 residues. The V segment lost 1 base and the J segment 3 bases; nucleotides outside the gene matches: 3. CDR3: CASSLVAGGVYEQYF. In DNA form, the CDR3 reads TGTGCCAGCAGCTTAGTAGCGGGAGGAGTCTACGAGCAGTACTTC.

This chain joins TRBV7-2 and TRBJ2-2, with D perhaps matching TRBD2 (6 bases). Trimming took 6 bases from V and 2 from J, leaving 16 bases between them. The CDR3 is made up of 16 amino acids. The germline V gene has CDR1 SGHTA and CDR2 FQGNSA. The CDR3 DNA sequence: TGTGCCAGCAGACCTCCGACTAGTCTAAACACCGGGGAGCTGTTTTTT. Protein product: CASRPPTSLNTGELFF.

This clone was recorded a few times. The CDR3 nucleotides read TGTGCCAGCACGGGGAGACAGGGAGGTCAATACACCGGGGAGCTGTTTTTT. It translates to CASTGRQGGQYTGELFF. This sequence joins TRBV19 and TRBJ2-2, with a possible D match to TRBD1 (7 bases). The V end lost 9 bases, the J end lost 3 bases, and 23 bases lay between the germline ends. There are 17 residues in the CDR3. Germline V CDR1 and CDR2: LNHDA, SQIVND (reference sequence).

This chain connects TRBV11-2 to TRBJ2-6; a possible D gene is TRBD2 (6 bases). The germline V gene encodes CDR1 SGHAT and CDR2 FQNNGV. Between the trimmed V and J ends, which lost 3 bases and 2 bases, there was a span of 14 bases. The CDR3 covers 17 residues. DNA for the CDR3: TGTGCCAGCAGCTTCGGATCTGGGGGGACTGGGGCCAACGTCCTGACTTTC. This translates into CASSFGSGGTGANVLTF.

The chain uses TRBV5-4 and TRBJ2-2; D unresolved. Germline V CDR1 and CDR2: SGHNT, YYREEE (reference sequence). Trimming took off 4 bases at V and 6 bases at J, with 13 bases between the two ends. This CDR3 has 14 residues. In DNA form, the CDR3 reads TGTGCCAGCAGCAGAGGTGCTGGGGCCGGGGAGCTGTTTTTT. Translation: CASSRGAGAGELFF.

J is TRBJ1-1 and V is TRBV29-1, with 7 bases fitting TRBD1. The CDR3 is 12 residues long. The germline CDR1 and CDR2 sequences are SQVTM and ANQGSEA. V was pared by 7 bases and J by 4 bases, with 6 bases of the junction left unmatched. CDR3 residues: CSGKQGRTEAFF. In DNA, the CDR3 is TGCAGCGGGAAACAGGGGCGCACTGAAGCTTTCTTT.